These 5 T cell receptor beta chains were sequenced from one sample in a study of T cell repertoires in cytomegalovirus infection. Their antigen targets remain unknown. TCRdb used MiXCR to reprocess the reads, holding one entry per CDR3 protein. Here the sample spans 650,000 to 850,000 distinct CDR3 sequences, 25% to 35% being singletons. The material sequenced was cultured CD8+ T cells from PBMCs, taken from culture after CMV antigen stimulation. Every receptor here comes from a human donor in good health (CMV status not recorded). Some clones in this sample may be carry-over from other donors' samples.

V gene TRBV7-6 combines with J gene TRBJ2-1; a weak D match, TRBD2 (6 bases). Trimming shortened V by 1 base and J by 7 bases, and 14 bases separated the two germline ends. The CDR3 consists of 15 residues. Germline values: CDR1 SGHVS, CDR2 FNYEAQ. As DNA, the CDR3 is TGTGCCAGCAGCTTAGGGGCGGGGAAAGGAAATGAGCAGTTCTTC. It is translated as CASSLGAGKGNEQFF.

In this sample, this clonotype turned up a few times. The chain employs TRBV18 and TRBJ2-7; 9 bases line up with TRBD1. V shed 3 bases and J 5 bases; nucleotides not matched to a gene: 8. Germline V gene data show CDR1 as KGHSH and CDR2 as LQKENI. The CDR3 has 15 residues. Written as DNA, the CDR3 is TGTGCCAGCTCACCGGAGACAGGGGGGGGCCACGAGCAGTACGTC. Its protein is CASSPETGGGHEQYV.

The rearrangement joins TRBV6-2 or TRBV6-3 to TRBJ1-2, with D possibly TRBD1 on 6 matching bases. This CDR3 region has 16 residues. Trimming shortened V by 0 bases and J by 1 base, and 12 bases separated the two germline ends. Germline CDR1 MNHEY, CDR2 SVGEGT. DNA for the CDR3: TGTGCCAGCAGTTACTCGAAGACAGGAGGTAACTATGGCTACACCTTC. Protein: CASSYSKTGGNYGYTF.

The chain recombines TRBV5-5 with TRBJ2-7; 7 nucleotides agree with TRBD2. The CDR3 loop spans 13 amino acids. Germline CDR1 SGHKS, CDR2 YYEKEE (reference sequence). After removal of 7 bases from V and 0 bases from J, the junction contained 4 bases not matched to a gene. The CDR3 coding sequence is TGTGCCAGCCGCGGGGGATTCTCCTACGAGCAGTACTTC. This translates into CASRGGFSYEQYF.

The chain combines TRBV5-5 with TRBJ1-1, with D tentatively TRBD1 (6 bases). This CDR3 has 15 amino acids. CDR1 and CDR2 (germline): SGHKS, YYEKEE (reference sequence). The V gene lost 0 bases and the J gene lost 2 bases, with 11 bases spanning the gap. CDR3 DNA: TGTGCCAGCAGCTTGGACCAGGGGAGTAACACTGAAGCTTTCTTT. Translation: CASSLDQGSNTEAFF.